This is a list of T cell receptor beta chains from one sample in a study of blood T cell repertoires in COVID-19. Sequencing was performed with immunoSEQ multiplex PCR; in TCRdb, only in-frame clones are kept and a portion is missing. The data contain approximately 220,000 clones, roughly 80% of them seen just once; the ten biggest clones take up about 9.4%. Sequencing input: peripheral blood. The receptors shown here come from a woman of 80 years or more with acute or convalescent COVID-19. Each CDR3 is given with its conserved first and last residue. A D gene is named only where the DNA matches it firmly. A clone size is listed for some rows: how often the clone was seen (once, few, many), or a class if it is expanded.

clone size	V gene	D gene	J gene	CDR3 DNA	CDR3 protein
-	TRBV19	TRBD1	TRBJ1-5	TGTGCCAGTAGCAAGACAGGGGCGGACGCTCAGCCCCAGCATTTT	CASSKTGADAQPQHF
-	TRBV30	-	TRBJ2-3	TGTGCCTGGAACCCTTCCGCCCAGACCCTAGGGGTAGATACGCAGTATTTT	CAWNPSAQTLGVDTQYF
-	TRBV3-1/TRBV3-2	TRBD1	TRBJ1-6	TGTGCCAGCAGCCCCGGGACAGACTATTCACCCCTCCACTTT	CASSPGTDYSPLHF
-	TRBV6-1	-	TRBJ2-7	TGTGCCAGCAGTGACAGGGTGAACGAGCAGTACTTC	CASSDRVNEQYF
-	TRBV2	TRBD2	TRBJ2-1	TGTGCCAGCAGGAGGACTAGCGCCCTCCAAAATGAGCAGTTCTTC	CASRRTSALQNEQFF
-	TRBV5-1	TRBD2	TRBJ2-1	TGCGCCAGCAGCCTCGGGGGAGCGGGGCTCAATGAGCAGTTCTTC	CASSLGGAGLNEQFF
-	TRBV10-3	TRBD2	TRBJ2-7	TGTGCCATCAGCGGGACTAGCGGCCCCTACGAGCAGTACTTC	CAISGTSGPYEQYF
-	TRBV7-2	TRBD1	TRBJ1-5	TGTGCCAGCAGCCCCCAGGGACAGAAGCTAGAGCCCCAGCATTTT	CASSPQGQKLEPQHF
-	TRBV18	TRBD2	TRBJ2-7	TGTGCCAGCTCACCGACTAGCGGCTACGAGCAGTACTTC	CASSPTSGYEQYF
-	TRBV27	TRBD1	TRBJ1-5	TGTGCCAGCAGTGCGATGGACAGGGGGCGATATAGCAATCAGCCCCAGCATTTT	CASSAMDRGRYSNQPQHF
few	TRBV7-6	TRBD2	TRBJ2-3	TGTGCCAGCAGCCCACTAGCGGGGTCCGGGATCGGCACAGATACGCAGTATTTT	CASSPLAGSGIGTDTQYF
-	TRBV19	-	TRBJ1-2	TGTGCCAGTAGTATTTCCTCAGGGTACGGAGGCTACACCTTC	CASSISSGYGGYTF
-	TRBV5-1	TRBD1	TRBJ2-3	TGCGCCAGCAGCTCGATACTCAAAGGACAGGCCGAGGCAGATACGCAGTATTTT	CASSSILKGQAEADTQYF
-	TRBV5-1	TRBD1	TRBJ2-1	TGCGCCAGCAGCCGGGAGGGACAGGGGGCATACAATGAGCAGTTCTTC	CASSREGQGAYNEQFF
-	TRBV19	TRBD1	TRBJ1-2	TGTGCCAGTAGGGAGACAGGGGGCGACTATGGCTACACCTTC	CASRETGGDYGYTF
once	TRBV4-2	-	TRBJ1-2	TGTGCCAGCAGCCAAGAGTCTCGGGGCTACACCTTC	CASSQESRGYTF
-	TRBV5-1	-	TRBJ1-1	TGCGCCAGCAGCTTGAATCTTCGCTTGGTTACAGGGAACACTGAAGCTTTCTTT	CASSLNLRLVTGNTEAFF
-	TRBV6-5	-	TRBJ1-5	TGTTTTTTTAATGGGCGCAATCAGCCCCAGCATTTT	CFFNGRNQPQHF
-	TRBV7-6	TRBD1	TRBJ2-7	TGTGCCAGCAGCCGCGGACAGGGGGCTAGCGGGATCTCCTACGAGCAGTACTTC	CASSRGQGASGISYEQYF
-	TRBV9	-	TRBJ1-2	TGTGCCAGCAGCGGGACATTCTATGGCTACACCTTC	CASSGTFYGYTF
-	TRBV7-8	TRBD2	TRBJ2-7	TGTGCCAGCATCGGGGGGGCCGGACACTACGAGCAGTACTTC	CASIGGAGHYEQYF
few	TRBV7-9	-	TRBJ1-3	TGTGCCAGCAGCAGCGGACGGTTCTCTGGAAACACCATATATTTT	CASSSGRFSGNTIYF
few	TRBV19	-	TRBJ1-1	TGTGCCAGTAGTATAGGGGGAGGGAGGGCAAACACTGAAGCTTTCTTT	CASSIGGGRANTEAFF
-	TRBV5-4	-	TRBJ2-3	TGTGCCAGCAGCTTCCGCTCTGGGCCCTCAGATACGCAGTATTTT	CASSFRSGPSDTQYF
-	TRBV18	-	TRBJ2-5	TGTGCCAGCTCACCAAACACAAAACTACAAGAGACCCAGTACTTC	CASSPNTKLQETQYF
once	TRBV3-1/TRBV3-2	TRBD1	TRBJ1-2	TGTGCCAGCATGGGACAGGGGGCAGGTGGCTACACCTTC	CASMGQGAGGYTF
-	TRBV2	TRBD2	TRBJ2-7	TGTGCCAGCAGTGAACGAACTAGCGGACCCTACGAGCAGTACTTC	CASSERTSGPYEQYF